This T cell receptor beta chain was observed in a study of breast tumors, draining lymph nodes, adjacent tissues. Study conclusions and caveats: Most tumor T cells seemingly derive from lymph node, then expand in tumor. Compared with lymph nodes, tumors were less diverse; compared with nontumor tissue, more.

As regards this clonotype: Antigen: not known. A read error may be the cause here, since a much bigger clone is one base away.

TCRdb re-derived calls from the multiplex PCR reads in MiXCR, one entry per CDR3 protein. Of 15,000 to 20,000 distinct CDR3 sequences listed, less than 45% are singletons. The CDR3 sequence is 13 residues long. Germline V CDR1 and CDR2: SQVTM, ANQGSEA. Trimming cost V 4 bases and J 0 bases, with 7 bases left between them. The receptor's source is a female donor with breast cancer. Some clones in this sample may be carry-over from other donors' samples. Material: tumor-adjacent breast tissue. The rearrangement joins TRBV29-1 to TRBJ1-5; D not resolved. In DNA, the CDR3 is TGCAGCGTTGGACGGTTTAGCAATCAGCCCCAGCATTTT. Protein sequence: CSVGRFSNQPQHF.